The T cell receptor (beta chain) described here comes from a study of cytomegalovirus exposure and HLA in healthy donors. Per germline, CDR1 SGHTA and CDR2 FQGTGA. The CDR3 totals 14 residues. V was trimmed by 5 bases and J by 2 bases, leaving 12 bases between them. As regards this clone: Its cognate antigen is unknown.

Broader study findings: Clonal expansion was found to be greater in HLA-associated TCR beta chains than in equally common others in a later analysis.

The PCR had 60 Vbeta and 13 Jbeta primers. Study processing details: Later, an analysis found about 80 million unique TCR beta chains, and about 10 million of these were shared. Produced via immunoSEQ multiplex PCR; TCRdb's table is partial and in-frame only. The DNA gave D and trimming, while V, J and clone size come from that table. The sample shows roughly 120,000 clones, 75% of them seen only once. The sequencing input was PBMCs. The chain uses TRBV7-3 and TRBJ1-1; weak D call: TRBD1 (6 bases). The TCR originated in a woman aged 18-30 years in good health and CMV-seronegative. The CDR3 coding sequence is TGTGCCAGCAGCCGGGGGGCGGGAAACACTGAAGCTTTCTTT. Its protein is CASSRGAGNTEAFF.